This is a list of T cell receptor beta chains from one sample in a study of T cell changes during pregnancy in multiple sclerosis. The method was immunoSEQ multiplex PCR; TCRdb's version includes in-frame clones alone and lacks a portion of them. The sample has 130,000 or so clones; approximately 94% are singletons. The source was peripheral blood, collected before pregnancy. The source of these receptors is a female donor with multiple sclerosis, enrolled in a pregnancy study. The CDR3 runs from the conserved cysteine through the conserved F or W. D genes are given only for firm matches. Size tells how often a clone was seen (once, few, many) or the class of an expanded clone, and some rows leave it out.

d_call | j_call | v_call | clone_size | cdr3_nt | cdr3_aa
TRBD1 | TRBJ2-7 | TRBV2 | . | TGTGCCAGCAGTCAGACAGGGAGTCGGCTCCCCGAGCAGTACTTC | CASSQTGSRLPEQYF
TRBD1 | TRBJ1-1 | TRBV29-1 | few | TGCAGCGTCGGACAGGGTAAGGAAGCTTTCTTT | CSVGQGKEAFF
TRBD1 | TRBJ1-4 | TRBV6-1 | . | TGTGCCAGCAGTGAAGCGGGACAGGAACATGAAAAACTGTTTTTT | CASSEAGQEHEKLFF
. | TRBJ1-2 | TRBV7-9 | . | TGTGCCAGCAGCTCACAGGGTGCGGGTGGCTACACCTTC | CASSSQGAGGYTF
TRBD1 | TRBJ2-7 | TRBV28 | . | TGTGCCAGCAGATTACAGGGGGCCCCATCCTACGAGCAGTACTTC | CASRLQGAPSYEQYF
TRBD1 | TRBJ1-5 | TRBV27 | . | TGTGCCAGCAAGGGGGCGCGTAGCAATCAGCCCCAGCATTTT | CASKGARSNQPQHF
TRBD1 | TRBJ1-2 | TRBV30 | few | TGTGCCTGGAGTGTACAGAACAGGGGTGTCGGCTACACCTTC | CAWSVQNRGVGYTF
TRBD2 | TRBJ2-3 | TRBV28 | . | TGTGCCAGCAGTTTACTCACCCGTGGACTAGCGGGAGATACGCAGTATTTT | CASSLLTRGLAGDTQYF
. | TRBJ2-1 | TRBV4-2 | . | TGTGCCAGCAGCCAGGACCCCCGGGGGAGCAGTGAGCAGTTCTTC | CASSQDPRGSSEQFF
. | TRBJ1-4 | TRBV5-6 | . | TGTGCCAGCAGCTTGGGGTCGGGAGGTCTTGAAAAACTGTTTTTT | CASSLGSGGLEKLFF
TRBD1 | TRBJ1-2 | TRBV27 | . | TGTGCCAGCAGTCCCTACAGGGGCGAGAGCTATGGCTACACCTTC | CASSPYRGESYGYTF
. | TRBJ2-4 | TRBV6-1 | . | TGTGCCAGCAGTGAAGAGGTGGGACTAGCCAAAAACATTCAGTACTTC | CASSEEVGLAKNIQYF
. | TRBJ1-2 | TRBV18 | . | TGTGCCAGCTCCCCGGACAGACTCTATGGCTACACCTTC | CASSPDRLYGYTF
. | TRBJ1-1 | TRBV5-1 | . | TGCGCCAGCAGCTTGTTAGCCTCCAGTGAGGAAGCTTTCTTT | CASSLLASSEEAFF
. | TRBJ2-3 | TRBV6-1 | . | TGTGCCAGCAGAGAGAGCGGGTTTGGGGGGGATACGCAGTATTTT | CASRESGFGGDTQYF
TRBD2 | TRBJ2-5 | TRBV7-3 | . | TGTGCCAGCAGCTTAACCGGGCTAGCGGGTGAGACCCAGTACTTC | CASSLTGLAGETQYF
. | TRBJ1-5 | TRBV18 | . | TGTGCCAGCTCACTAGAAAACAATCAGCCCCAGCATTTT | CASSLENNQPQHF
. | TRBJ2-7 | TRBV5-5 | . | TGTGCCAGCAGCACAGAATTCAGGGTCACGGGCGAGCAGTACTTC | CASSTEFRVTGEQYF
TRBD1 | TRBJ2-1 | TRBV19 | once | TGTGCCAGTAGTATGGGGACAGGGGGCTTGAATGAGCAGTTCTTC | CASSMGTGGLNEQFF
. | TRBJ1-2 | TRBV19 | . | TGTGCCAGTAGTATCCCGACAGGAGGAAGTAATGGCTACACCTTC | CASSIPTGGSNGYTF
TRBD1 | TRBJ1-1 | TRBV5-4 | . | TGTGCCAGCAGCTTAACTGGGACAGAAGAAGCTTTCTTT | CASSLTGTEEAFF
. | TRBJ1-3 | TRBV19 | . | TGTGCCAGTAGTTCTTCCTCTGGAAACACCATATATTTT | CASSSSSGNTIYF
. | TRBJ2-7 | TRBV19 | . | TGTGCCAGTAGTATAAGGCCCCGGCAGCAGGACGAGCAGTACTTC | CASSIRPRQQDEQYF
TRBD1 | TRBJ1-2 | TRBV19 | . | TGTGCCAGTAGTGGGACAGTTTCAAACTATGGCTACACCTTC | CASSGTVSNYGYTF
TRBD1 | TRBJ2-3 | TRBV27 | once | TGTGCCAGCAGTACAGGGGGCAGGACAGATACGCAGTATTTT | CASSTGGRTDTQYF
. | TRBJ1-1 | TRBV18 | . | TGTGCCAGCTCATCACCGGACAGAGGGGCCTGGGAAGCTTTCTTT | CASSSPDRGAWEAFF
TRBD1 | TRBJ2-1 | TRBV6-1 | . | TGTGCCGCCCCCAGGGACAGGGGCTACAATGAGCAGTTCTTC | CAAPRDRGYNEQFF
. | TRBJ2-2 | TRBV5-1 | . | TGCGCCAGCAGCTTATCGCGGTCTTCGAACACCGGGGAGCTGTTTTTT | CASSLSRSSNTGELFF
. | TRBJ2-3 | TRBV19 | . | TGTGCCAGTAGTATAGATCCGAGCACAGATACGCAGTATTTT | CASSIDPSTDTQYF
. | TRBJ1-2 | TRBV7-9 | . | TGTGCCAGCAGCTATTCGGGGGGCAACTATGGCTACACCTTC | CASSYSGGNYGYTF
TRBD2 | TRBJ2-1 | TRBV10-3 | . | TGTGCCATCAGTGAGACTAGCGGGAGGGCCTACAATGAGCAGTTCTTC | CAISETSGRAYNEQFF
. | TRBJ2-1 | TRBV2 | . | TGTGCCAGCCATTCCCGGGGAAATGAGCAGTTCTTC | CASHSRGNEQFF
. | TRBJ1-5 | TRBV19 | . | TGTGCCAGTAGTATCGGCAAGTGGCGAGGAGTAGTCGGGGTTTATAGCAATCAGCCCCAGCATTTT | CASSIGKWRGVVGVYSNQPQHF
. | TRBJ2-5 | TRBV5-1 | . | TGCGCCAGCAGCTTGGAAGGCAGGGGCCAAGAGACCCAGTACTTC | CASSLEGRGQETQYF
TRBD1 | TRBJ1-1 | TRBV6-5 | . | TGTGCCAGCAGTTCCTCCCGGACAGGGGGCACTGAAGCTTTCTTT | CASSSSRTGGTEAFF
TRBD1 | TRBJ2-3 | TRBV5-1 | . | TGCGCCAGCAAGGGACAGTCGAGCACAGATACGCAGTATTTT | CASKGQSSTDTQYF
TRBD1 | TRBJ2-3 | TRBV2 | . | TGTGCCAGCAGTGAAGCGCTTCGGGGACAGGGCACAGATACGCAGTATTTT | CASSEALRGQGTDTQYF
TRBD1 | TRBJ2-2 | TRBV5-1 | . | TGCGCCAGCAGCTTCGGACAGGGGAACACCGGGGAGCTGTTTTTT | CASSFGQGNTGELFF
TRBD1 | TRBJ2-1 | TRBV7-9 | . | TGTGCCAGCAGCTTAGACGGACAGGGATACAATGAGCAGTTCTTC | CASSLDGQGYNEQFF
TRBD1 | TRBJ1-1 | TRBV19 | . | TGTGCCAGTAGTCATTGGACAGGGGCGATGGGGGGCACTGAAGCTTTCTTT | CASSHWTGAMGGTEAFF
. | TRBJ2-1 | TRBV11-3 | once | TGTGCCAGCAGCTTAGGACGAGCGACCCCTGAGCAGTTCTTC | CASSLGRATPEQFF
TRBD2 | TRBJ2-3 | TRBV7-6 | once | TGTGCCAGCAGCTTAGGAGCGGGAGTAACAGATACGCAGTATTTT | CASSLGAGVTDTQYF
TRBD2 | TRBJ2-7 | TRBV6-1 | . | TGTGCCAGCAGTGAACGGGGGGGGATCTACGAGCAGTACTTC | CASSERGGIYEQYF
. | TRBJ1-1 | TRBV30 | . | TGTGCCTGGAGTCCGACTGCGAACACTGAAGCTTTCTTT | CAWSPTANTEAFF
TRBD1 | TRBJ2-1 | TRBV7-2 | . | TGTGCCAGCAGCACATCGGGGACAGGGCGGAATGAGCAGTTCTTC | CASSTSGTGRNEQFF
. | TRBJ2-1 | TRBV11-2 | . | TGTGCCAGCAGCTCGGCAGCGGGTAGACTTTACAATGAGCAGTTCTTC | CASSSAAGRLYNEQFF
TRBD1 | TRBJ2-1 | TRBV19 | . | TGTGCCAGTAGTATTGGACAGGGGGCGCGTATTGAGCAGTTCTTC | CASSIGQGARIEQFF
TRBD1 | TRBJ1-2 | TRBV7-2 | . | TGTGCCAGCAGTGCCGGGACAGGGACTAACTATGGCTACACCTTC | CASSAGTGTNYGYTF